This is a list of T cell receptor beta chains from one sample in a study of cytomegalovirus exposure and HLA in healthy donors. The data were produced by immunoSEQ multiplex PCR, yet TCRdb's version contains in-frame clones alone and is incomplete. The table lists around 130,000 clones, approximately 80% of them singletons. Sequencing was done on a sample of PBMCs. All receptors come from a man between 45 and 60 years old in good health and CMV-seronegative. The CDR3 runs from the conserved cysteine through the conserved F or W.

CDR3 protein: CASSRALVYGYTF; V gene: TRBV6-5; CDR3 length: 13; J gene: TRBJ1-2
CDR3 protein: CASSIRDFGQPQHF; V gene: TRBV19; CDR3 length: 14; J gene: TRBJ1-5
CDR3 protein: CASSEAGGGANVLTF; V gene: TRBV6-1; CDR3 length: 15; J gene: TRBJ2-6
CDR3 protein: CASSQGTGGLRFF; V gene: TRBV7-7; CDR3 length: 13; J gene: TRBJ2-1
CDR3 protein: CASSLDTGGGYTF; V gene: TRBV5-6; CDR3 length: 13; J gene: TRBJ1-2
CDR3 protein: CASSWDRNYEQYF; V gene: TRBV4-1; CDR3 length: 13; J gene: TRBJ2-7
CDR3 protein: CASRGQASYEAFF; V gene: TRBV27; CDR3 length: 13; J gene: TRBJ1-1
CDR3 protein: CASSFRQGAGELFF; V gene: TRBV5-1; CDR3 length: 14; J gene: TRBJ2-2
CDR3 protein: CASSLGSANEKLFF; V gene: TRBV5-6; CDR3 length: 14; J gene: TRBJ1-4
CDR3 protein: CASSPGTGMNTEAFF; V gene: TRBV5-4; CDR3 length: 15; J gene: TRBJ1-1
CDR3 protein: CAWSVLGTGNTGELFF; V gene: TRBV30; CDR3 length: 16; J gene: TRBJ2-2
CDR3 protein: CASSVEGDPNSPLHF; V gene: TRBV2; CDR3 length: 15; J gene: TRBJ1-6
CDR3 protein: CASSMPGYYGYTF; V gene: TRBV19; CDR3 length: 13; J gene: TRBJ1-2
CDR3 protein: CASSDTSGGHTDTQYF; V gene: TRBV6-4; CDR3 length: 16; J gene: TRBJ2-3
CDR3 protein: CASNVAGEETQYF; V gene: TRBV5-1; CDR3 length: 13; J gene: TRBJ2-5
CDR3 protein: CASSSARDSSYEQYF; V gene: TRBV7-8; CDR3 length: 15; J gene: TRBJ2-7
CDR3 protein: CASNTPGLPYNEQFF; V gene: TRBV6-6; CDR3 length: 15; J gene: TRBJ2-1
CDR3 protein: CSVKGGENYEQYF; V gene: TRBV29-1; CDR3 length: 13; J gene: TRBJ2-7
CDR3 protein: CAGAGGIQETQYF; V gene: TRBV6-1; CDR3 length: 13; J gene: TRBJ2-5
CDR3 protein: CASSYGGQGDTYEQYF; V gene: TRBV19; CDR3 length: 16; J gene: TRBJ2-7
CDR3 protein: CASSLTGSKNIQYF; V gene: TRBV7-2; CDR3 length: 14; J gene: TRBJ2-4
CDR3 protein: CASSLALLAGALYNEQFF; V gene: TRBV5-4; CDR3 length: 18; J gene: TRBJ2-1
CDR3 protein: CASSQDPSGGAYEQYF; V gene: TRBV4-2; CDR3 length: 16; J gene: TRBJ2-7
CDR3 protein: CASSYSEAETYGYTF; V gene: TRBV6-5; CDR3 length: 15; J gene: TRBJ1-2
CDR3 protein: CASSQVEGAASTDTQYF; V gene: TRBV4-1; CDR3 length: 17; J gene: TRBJ2-3
CDR3 protein: CASSEGTGGYEQYF; V gene: TRBV27; CDR3 length: 14; J gene: TRBJ2-7
CDR3 protein: CAIKRGGGQETQYF; V gene: TRBV10-3; CDR3 length: 14; J gene: TRBJ2-5
CDR3 protein: CASRLSGGEAFF; V gene: TRBV5-4; CDR3 length: 12; J gene: TRBJ1-1
CDR3 protein: CASSHYRDRETEAFF; V gene: TRBV4-1; CDR3 length: 15; J gene: TRBJ1-1
CDR3 protein: CASNPSGGVAYEQYF; V gene: TRBV2; CDR3 length: 15; J gene: TRBJ2-7
CDR3 protein: CAITQGDRDDYGYTF; V gene: TRBV10-3; CDR3 length: 15; J gene: TRBJ1-2
CDR3 protein: CAWTQQGGTEAFF; V gene: TRBV30; CDR3 length: 13; J gene: TRBJ1-1
CDR3 protein: CASSLGPNQPQHF; V gene: TRBV14; CDR3 length: 13; J gene: TRBJ1-5
CDR3 protein: CASSDGLAGTSSYNEQFF; V gene: TRBV9; CDR3 length: 18; J gene: TRBJ2-1
CDR3 protein: CASSYTTGGNTEAFF; V gene: TRBV6-5; CDR3 length: 15; J gene: TRBJ1-1
CDR3 protein: CASRLIGRNTEAFF; V gene: TRBV7-8; CDR3 length: 14; J gene: TRBJ1-1